This paragraph reports one TCR beta chain. Its antigen is not identified. These data come from a study of T cell responses to AZD1222 COVID-19 vaccine. About the study: Pooled together were second doses at about 4 or about 12 weeks. Points from the study as a whole: Two doses of AZD1222 preceded a rise in Spike-specific TCR breadth and depth. The sample set comprised mostly white British donors with more females, and clonal diversity was possibly underestimated. Regions 160-218 and 743-854 dominated among vaccine-associated CD4 TCRs spanning spike.

V was shortened by 4 bases and J by 3 bases, with 18 bases between the two germline ends. This CDR3 has 16 amino acids. Germline CDR1 reads LGHDT; CDR2 reads YNNKEL (reference sequence). Profiled with immunoSEQ multiplex PCR; TCRdb holds only in-frame clones, not every one. The sample yields over 150,000 clones, approximately 92% seen once. The J gene is TRBJ1-2, the V gene TRBV3-1 (or the pseudogene TRBV3-2); a weak D match, TRBD1 (5 bases). The input for sequencing was peripheral blood, taken on day 0 of AZD1222 vaccination. This clonotype was obtained from an adult in good health. CDR3 region: CASSPPSSGAYYGYTF. The CDR3 bases are TGTGCCAGCAGCCCTCCGAGCAGCGGGGCGTACTATGGCTACACCTTC.